These T cell receptor beta chains were read from a single sample in a study of T cell responses to AZD1222 COVID-19 vaccine. The assay was immunoSEQ multiplex PCR, and TCRdb's table has in-frame clones only and misses some. The sample contains 95,000 or so clones, nearly 90% of which appear only once. This sample comprised peripheral blood, obtained on day 0 of AZD1222 vaccination. All receptors derive from an adult in good health. CDR3s include the opening cysteine and the closing phenylalanine or tryptophan. D genes are given only for firm matches. Clone size appears in some rows only: once, few, many, or a class for an expanded clone.

>TRBV5-1|TRBD1|TRBJ1-1|NA
TGCGCCAGCAGCTTGGAGGGGGCGCGTGTCACTGAAGCTTTCTTT
CASSLEGARVTEAFF
>TRBV9|TRBD2|TRBJ2-1|NA
TGTGCCAGCAGCCCCGGGACTAACTACAATGAGCAGTTCTTC
CASSPGTNYNEQFF
>TRBV7-9|NA|TRBJ1-5|NA
TGTGCCAGCAGCTTAGTGGGTGGCAATCAGCCCCAGCATTTT
CASSLVGGNQPQHF
>TRBV10-1|NA|TRBJ1-2|NA
TGCGCCAGCACGGGGAGTGCCGGTGACGGTGGCTACACCTTC
CASTGSAGDGGYTF
>TRBV20-1|NA|TRBJ1-2|NA
TGCAGTGCTAGTGACCCGGGACGGGGACTGGGCTATGGCTACACCTTC
CSASDPGRGLGYGYTF
>TRBV2|NA|TRBJ1-6|NA
TGTGCCAGCAGTGAAAAAAGTCCGCTAAATTCACCCCTCCACTTT
CASSEKSPLNSPLHF
>TRBV5-1|NA|TRBJ1-2|NA
TGCGCCAGCAGCTCCGTGGGGGATGGTGGCTACACCTTC
CASSSVGDGGYTF
>TRBV5-1|TRBD2|TRBJ2-3|NA
TGCGCCAGCAGCTTGGCAGCGGGGGGCACAGATACGCAGTATTTT
CASSLAAGGTDTQYF
>TRBV21-1|NA|TRBJ1-2|NA
TGTGCCAGCAGCACTCAAGGAGAGATCTATGGCTACACCTTC
CASSTQGEIYGYTF
>TRBV18|NA|TRBJ2-1|once
TGTGCCAGCTCACGCGACAGGTTAAACAATGAGCAGTTCTTC
CASSRDRLNNEQFF
>TRBV5-8|TRBD1|TRBJ1-1|NA
TGTGCCAGCAGCTTGGGGACAGGGACAACGAACACTGAAGCTTTCTTT
CASSLGTGTTNTEAFF
>TRBV19|NA|TRBJ1-3|once
TGTGCCAGTAGTATTACCCAGGGGATATATTTT
CASSITQGIYF
>TRBV5-1|TRBD1|TRBJ1-1|NA
TGCGCCAGCAGCGCGGGAGGGGGCAGCGAAGCTTTCTTT
CASSAGGGSEAFF
>TRBV20-1|NA|TRBJ1-2|NA
TGCAGTGTTCCCGGGGGCTACACCTTC
CSVPGGYTF
>TRBV19|NA|TRBJ2-7|NA
TGTGCCAGTAGTAGCAGACAGGCCCCCTACGAGCAGTACTTC
CASSSRQAPYEQYF
>TRBV7-2|TRBD1|TRBJ1-1|NA
TGTGCCAGCAGCTTAGCCGGGACAGGGGGCACTGAAGCTTTCTTT
CASSLAGTGGTEAFF
>TRBV11-2|TRBD2|TRBJ2-1|NA
TGTGCCAGCAGCTTAGCCATTAGCGGGGGGGCTTCCTACAATGAGCAGTTCTTC
CASSLAISGGASYNEQFF
>TRBV11-3|TRBD1|TRBJ2-1|NA
TGTGCCAGCAGCCTGGGACAGGGTCGGTACAATGAGCAGTTCTTC
CASSLGQGRYNEQFF
>TRBV24-1|NA|TRBJ1-2|few
TGTGCCACCAGTGACCCGGACGACTATGGCTACACCTTC
CATSDPDDYGYTF
>TRBV5-1|TRBD1|TRBJ2-2|NA
TGCGCCAGCAGCTTGGGACAGGGGGCTAGGACCGGGGAGCTGTTTTTT
CASSLGQGARTGELFF
>TRBV30|NA|TRBJ2-7|NA
TGTGCCTGGAGTGTAAGTCAGACCTACGAGCAGTACTTC
CAWSVSQTYEQYF
>TRBV7-2|NA|TRBJ1-1|NA
TGTGCCAGCAGCACGATCCAGGGGCTCGGCACTGAAGCTTTCTTT
CASSTIQGLGTEAFF
>TRBV7-2|NA|TRBJ1-2|NA
TGTGCCAGCAGCCCAACATCGACTAACTATGGCTACACCTTC
CASSPTSTNYGYTF
>TRBV5-1|TRBD1|TRBJ1-5|NA
TGCGCCAGCAGCAATGGGACAGGGGAACGGCCCCAGCATTTT
CASSNGTGERPQHF
>TRBV9|NA|TRBJ1-1|NA
TGTGCCAGCAGCGTAGAAAAGAACACTGAAGCTTTCTTT
CASSVEKNTEAFF
>TRBV6-5|TRBD2|TRBJ2-3|once
TGTGCCAGCAGCCCCGGCGGGGGGACCACAGATACGCAGTATTTT
CASSPGGGTTDTQYF
>TRBV3-1/TRBV3-2|NA|TRBJ2-2|NA
TGTGCCAGCAGCCGCTTCCGGGCCGCGGCTGTAGGGGAGCTGTTTTTT
CASSRFRAAAVGELFF
>TRBV2|TRBD1|TRBJ1-2|NA
TGTGCCAGCAGGCCCCGACAGGGAGCTGGGTTTCATGGCTACACCTTC
CASRPRQGAGFHGYTF
>TRBV6-5|TRBD2|TRBJ2-7|NA
TGTGCCAGCAGTTACAGTAGCGGGGGGTCCTACGAGCAGTACTTC
CASSYSSGGSYEQYF
>TRBV14|NA|TRBJ2-3|NA
TGTGCCAGCAGCTTGGGACTCCCCACAGATACGCAGTATTTT
CASSLGLPTDTQYF
>TRBV20-1|NA|TRBJ1-3|once
TGCAGTGCTACCTCTGGAAACACCATATATTTT
CSATSGNTIYF